A selection of T cell receptor beta chains follows, all from one sample in a study of cytomegalovirus exposure and HLA in healthy donors. Sequencing used immunoSEQ multiplex PCR; TCRdb keeps in-frame clones, though not all of them. The table has around 250,000 clones, approximately 80% seen once. Material for sequencing was PBMCs. Receptors originate from a woman in her sixties in good health and CMV-seropositive. Both conserved end residues are part of each CDR3. Fields, in order: D gene, V gene, J gene, clone size, CDR3 protein, CDR3 DNA. The D gene is left open where the match is weak. The size field is filled for only some rows; it gives once, few, many or a size class.

>TRBD1|TRBV18|TRBJ1-4|few
CASTNDRGLDEKLFF
TGTGCCAGCACAAACGACAGGGGGCTAGATGAAAAACTGTTTTTT
>-|TRBV9|TRBJ1-2|few
CASSVLENYGYTF
TGTGCCAGCAGCGTTTTAGAAAACTATGGCTACACCTTC
>-|TRBV13|TRBJ1-1|-
CASSLAGQNTEAFF
TGTGCCAGCAGCTTAGCCGGACAGAACACTGAAGCTTTCTTT
>-|TRBV5-1|TRBJ2-6|-
CASSLLEGRFSGANVLTF
TGCGCCAGCAGCTTGCTAGAGGGCCGATTCTCTGGGGCCAACGTCCTGACTTTC
>-|TRBV5-1|TRBJ2-1|-
CASSLGRVYNEQFF
TGCGCCAGCAGCTTGGGGCGGGTATACAATGAGCAGTTCTTC
>-|TRBV10-3|TRBJ2-7|-
CAISETPSGYEQYF
TGTGCCATCAGCGAGACACCCAGCGGCTACGAGCAGTACTTC
>-|TRBV13|TRBJ2-1|-
CASSLTRNAFF
TGTGCCAGCAGCCTCACTAGGAACGCGTTCTTC
>-|TRBV14|TRBJ2-7|-
CASSQVWGRASEQYF
TGTGCCAGCAGCCAAGTCTGGGGCAGGGCCTCCGAGCAGTACTTC
>TRBD1|TRBV9|TRBJ1-1|few
CASSGGGPEAFF
TGTGCCAGCAGCGGAGGGGGCCCTGAAGCTTTCTTT
>TRBD2|TRBV7-2|TRBJ2-7|few
CASSHPASGNSYEQYF
TGTGCCAGCAGCCACCCGGCTAGCGGAAACTCCTACGAGCAGTACTTC
>TRBD2|TRBV7-9|TRBJ2-3|-
CASSLFAGAADTQYF
TGTGCCAGCAGCTTATTTGCGGGAGCAGCGGATACGCAGTATTTT